Following are 24 T cell receptor beta chains from one sample sequenced in a study of CD8+ T cells in alopecia areata. Sample treatment: oral pan-JAK inhibitor, 5-10 mg twice daily. RNA extraction was followed by reverse transcription into cDNA, which acted as the sequencing template. Libraries were prepared by immunoSEQ multiplex PCR; TCRdb keeps only in-frame clonotypes and omits some of them. This table holds approximately 280,000 clones, roughly 60% found once. Sequenced material: CD4+ T cells sorted from blood, taken at week 24, from a patient treated with tofacitinib. These receptors were obtained from a human donor with alopecia areata.

This clone has a handful of counts. The identical CDR3 is also encoded by other nucleotide sequences in the sample. The CDR3 DNA reads as TGCAGCGTGGCCAGGGATTCCTACGAGCAGTACTTC. Encoded protein: CSVARDSYEQYF. J is TRBJ2-7 and V is TRBV29-1; D is perhaps TRBD1 (5 bases). Trimming removed 6 bases from V and 1 base from J, with 10 bases in between. The CDR3 is 12 residues long. Germline loops: CDR1 SQVTM, CDR2 ANQGSEA.

The rearrangement links TRBV9 to TRBJ1-1; D remains unclear. Germline CDR1 is SGDLS and CDR2 is YYNGEE. V was clipped by 6 bases and J by 3 bases, with 15 bases between them. This CDR3 contains 14 residues. The CDR3 coding sequence is TGTGCCAGCACCCGTCGCGGGTCGGACACTGAAGCTTTCTTT. This gives the protein CASTRRGSDTEAFF.

This sequence joins TRBV30 and TRBJ2-7; 7 bases are a match to TRBD1. In germline, CDR1 is GTSNPN, CDR2 SVGIG (reference sequence). The trim removed 4 bases at V and 5 bases at J, leaving 11 bases unmatched. This CDR3 has 14 amino acids. The CDR3 here is CAWIPQKQGNEQYF. CDR3 bases: TGTGCCTGGATCCCACAAAAACAGGGGAACGAGCAGTACTTC.

CDR3 in DNA: TGTGCCACGAACCAAAGGCAGGGGGCTTACGAGCAGTACTTC. This translates into CATNQRQGAYEQYF. This rearrangement joins TRBV7-2 to TRBJ2-7; 8 bases map to TRBD1. With V trimmed by 10 bases and J by 4 bases, 12 bases remained unmatched. In germline, CDR1 is SGHTA, CDR2 FQGNSA. The CDR3 length is 14 residues.

The chain couples TRBV30 to TRBJ2-1; 10 positions agree with TRBD2. The CDR3 is made up of 13 amino acids. V shed 1 base, J shed 13 bases, and the junction held 7 bases outside the gene matches. Germline values: CDR1 GTSNPN, CDR2 SVGIG (reference sequence). In nucleotides, the CDR3 is TGTGCCTGGAGTGCACGGACTAGCGGATTACAGTTCTTC. Residues: CAWSARTSGLQFF.

The chain couples TRBV5-1 to TRBJ2-5; D is perhaps TRBD1 (5 bases). The CDR3 consists of 13 residues. Germline V CDR1 and CDR2: SGHRS, YFSETQ. Trimming took off 4 bases at V and 5 bases at J, with 12 bases between the two ends. The chain's CDR3 is CASSATAPETQYF. CDR3 bases: TGCGCCAGCAGCGCGACAGCTCCGGAGACCCAGTACTTC.

This chain joins TRBV6-6 and TRBJ2-7; 7 bases map to TRBD2. This CDR3 region has 14 residues. After removal of 5 bases from V and 2 bases from J, the junction contained 6 bases not matched to a gene. Germline CDR1 reads MNHNY; CDR2 reads SVGAGI (reference sequence). CDR3 DNA: TGTGCCAGCAGTCCGGGGGGACTGACCTACGAGCAGTACTTC. This gives the protein CASSPGGLTYEQYF.

V is TRBV10-3 and J is TRBJ2-7; tentatively, D is TRBD1 (5 bases). Germline V gene lookup returns CDR1 ENHRY and CDR2 SYGVKD. The CDR3 runs to 16 residues. Trimming shortened V by 4 bases and J by 2 bases, and 18 bases separated the two germline ends. The chain's CDR3 is CAISGAWTRLAYEQYF. The CDR3 DNA reads TGTGCCATCAGTGGGGCTTGGACAAGGTTGGCCTACGAGCAGTACTTC.

V and J are TRBV30 and TRBJ2-1, with D possibly TRBD2 on 5 matching bases. The CDR3 is 15 residues long. Trimming shortened V by 0 bases and J by 5 bases, and 14 bases separated the two germline ends. CDR1 is GTSNPN and CDR2 is SVGIG in the germline V gene (reference sequence). The CDR3 reads CAWSVLLAGNNEQFF. For the CDR3, the DNA is TGTGCCTGGAGTGTGCTGCTAGCTGGGAACAATGAGCAGTTCTTC.

The chain couples TRBV7-9 to TRBJ2-7; D possibly corresponds to TRBD2 (5 bases). Trimming took off 5 bases at V and 6 bases at J, with 20 bases between the two ends. In germline, CDR1 is SEHNR, CDR2 FQNEAQ (reference sequence). The CDR3 consists of 15 residues. In DNA form, the CDR3 reads TGTGCCAGCAGCCCCCCCCGGCTAGAGCGGCTCGAGCAGTACTTC. The encoded protein is CASSPPRLERLEQYF.

This clone was counted between two and nine times. This sequence joins TRBV10-3 and TRBJ2-2, with D unresolved. Trimming pared 9 bases from V and 6 bases from J, leaving 8 bases between. Germline CDR1 is ENHRY and CDR2 is SYGVKD. This CDR3 contains 11 residues. CDR3 nucleotide sequence: TGTGCCATGTCCAGCCCCGGGGAGCTGTTTTTT. Amino acids: CAMSSPGELFF.

This clone was picked up a small number of times. The genes are TRBV29-1 and TRBJ2-7, with TRBD1 matching 8 bases. The CDR3 is made up of 13 amino acids. The J segment lost 3 bases and the V segment lost 7 bases, leaving 8 bases of the junction unmatched. The germline CDR1 and CDR2 sequences are SQVTM and ANQGSEA. The CDR3 sequence is CSAPGQDDYEQYF. CDR3 sequence (DNA): TGCAGCGCGCCGGGACAGGACGACTACGAGCAGTACTTC.

In its sample, this clone was seen a few times. The gene calls are TRBV29-1 and TRBJ2-5, with 13 bases that match TRBD2. Germline loops: CDR1 SQVTM, CDR2 ANQGSEA. V was clipped by 6 bases and J by 2 bases; unmatched bases: 3. The CDR3 has 14 residues. CDR3 nucleotide sequence: TGCAGCGTGCCGGGACTAGCGGGGCAAGAGACCCAGTACTTC. Translated: CSVPGLAGQETQYF.

The chain links TRBV5-1 to TRBJ2-3, with unresolved D. CDR3 length: 16 amino acids. Germline CDR1 and CDR2: SGHRS and YFSETQ. The V end was cut by 1 base, the J end by 4 bases, with 16 bases between. The CDR3 DNA reads as TGCGCCAGCAGCTTGTCCCGGGCCTCAACCCCAGATACGCAGTATTTT. Encoded protein: CASSLSRASTPDTQYF.

The chain combines TRBV6-5 with TRBJ2-7; 9 positions agree with TRBD1. CDR3 length: 16 residues. Germline lookup yields CDR1 MNHEY and CDR2 SVGAGI. The V and J ends lost 2 bases and 2 bases, in that order; junction bases with no gene match: 7. The CDR3 bases are TGTGCCAGCAGTTACCGCGGGACAGGGTACCCCTACGAGCAGTACTTC. Residues: CASSYRGTGYPYEQYF.

V is TRBV29-1 and J is TRBJ2-2, with D uncertain. The CDR3 sequence is 13 residues long. CDR1 and CDR2 (germline): SQVTM, ANQGSEA. V was trimmed by 4 bases and J by 5 bases, leaving 11 bases between them. CDR3 loop: CSVVRARTGELFF. The CDR3 nucleotides read TGCAGCGTTGTTAGGGCCAGGACCGGGGAGCTGTTTTTT.

This clone was detected a few times. The chain employs TRBV5-1 and TRBJ2-3; the D is unclear. Germline assignment: CDR1 SGHRS and CDR2 YFSETQ. Trimming took off 5 bases at V and 4 bases at J, with 14 bases between the two ends. This CDR3 is built from 14 residues. The CDR3 DNA is TGCGCCAGCAGACGCGGAAACCAGGCAGATACGCAGTATTTT. The encoded protein is CASRRGNQADTQYF.

The chain is built from TRBV7-2 and TRBJ1-4; 9 nucleotides line up with TRBD1. V lost 6 bases to trimming and J lost 7 bases; unmatched junction nucleotides: 12. This CDR3 spans 16 amino acids. Germline V lookup: CDR1 SGHTA, CDR2 FQGNSA. The CDR3 spells CASRPTGGTDSEKLFF. In DNA, the CDR3 is TGTGCCAGCAGACCGACAGGGGGTACCGACTCTGAAAAACTGTTTTTT.

This clone was counted a few times. This chain connects TRBV29-1 to TRBJ1-1; D perhaps matches TRBD1 (5 bases). CDR1 and CDR2 (germline): SQVTM, ANQGSEA. V gave up 2 bases and J gave up 1 base, with 8 bases separating them. This CDR3 region has 13 residues. The CDR3 spells CSVERGRNTEAFF. The DNA of the CDR3 is TGCAGCGTTGAACGGGGCCGGAACACTGAAGCTTTCTTT.

The gene calls are TRBV7-9 and TRBJ1-6; D unresolved. Trimming stripped 1 base from V and 7 bases from J, with 11 bases between. Germline V CDR1 and CDR2: SEHNR, FQNEAQ (reference sequence). CDR3 length: 15 amino acids. CDR3 nucleotides: TGTGCCAGCAGCTTAGGGGTCAGCCAAAATTCACCCCTCCACTTT. Translated, it gives CASSLGVSQNSPLHF. Full variable domain (rest looked up from reference TRBV7-9 and TRBJ1-6): DTGVSQNPRHKITKRGQNVTFRCDPISEHNRLYWYRQTLGQGPEFLTYFQNEAQLEKSRLLSDRFSAERPKGSFSTLEIQRTEQGDSAMYLCASSLGVSQNSPLHFGNGTRLTVT.

This rearrangement joins TRBV30 to TRBJ2-5, with 8 bases that match TRBD2. V shed 5 bases, J shed 7 bases, and the junction held 24 bases outside the gene matches. Looked up from germline, CDR1 is GTSNPN and CDR2 is SVGIG (reference sequence). This CDR3 is 18 amino acids long. This chain's CDR3 is CAWPVVCRLRGAPRTQYF. DNA of the CDR3: TGTGCCTGGCCGGTTGTTTGTAGGTTGCGGGGGGCCCCGCGGACCCAGTACTTC.

This clone was seen just once. This chain connects TRBV7-2 to TRBJ2-1, with D unresolved. Trimming cost V 1 base and J 5 bases, with 12 bases left between them. CDR1 SGHTA and CDR2 FQGNSA come from the germline V gene. The CDR3 has 15 residues. Here the CDR3 DNA reads TGTGCCAGCAGCTTAGTCATTCTAGTAAACAATGAGCAGTTCTTC. The encoded protein is CASSLVILVNNEQFF.

The J gene is TRBJ2-7, the V gene TRBV27; D is ambiguous. The CDR3 totals 12 residues. V lost 6 bases to trimming and J lost 3 bases, with 9 bases between them. Germline-derived CDR1 and CDR2 are MNHEY and SMNVEV (reference sequence). This chain's CDR3 is CASRARIYEQYF. The CDR3 DNA is TGTGCCAGCAGGGCTAGGATCTACGAGCAGTACTTC.

This chain joins TRBV5-1 and TRBJ1-2; a possible D gene is TRBD1 (6 bases). V was shortened by 0 bases and J by 8 bases, with 14 bases between the two germline ends. The CDR3 has 14 residues. Germline V gene data show CDR1 as SGHRS and CDR2 as YFSETQ. CDR3 nucleotide sequence: TGCGCCAGCAGCTTGGGACGGCAGGGGCAAGGCTACACCTTC. Translated: CASSLGRQGQGYTF.